This T cell receptor beta chain was captured in a study of CD8+ T cells in alopecia areata. RNA extraction and reverse transcription yielded cDNA as sequencing template. Generated by immunoSEQ multiplex PCR, the TCRdb table keeps only in-frame clones and is missing some. The table shows 90,000 to 120,000 clones, with 59% occurring only once. V lost 2 bases, J lost 7 bases, and 9 bases stayed unmatched. The CDR3 contains 15 residues. The V gene's germline CDR1 is SQVTM and CDR2 ANQGSEA. The chain couples TRBV29-1 to TRBJ2-2, with 8 nucleotides matching TRBD1. The receptor comes from a human donor in good health. Input material: CD8+ T cells sorted from blood. The CDR3 is CSVEMATGAYGELFF. CDR3 nucleotides: TGCAGCGTTGAAATGGCGACAGGGGCGTACGGGGAGCTGTTTTTT.